The next 19 T cell receptor beta chains were all read from a single sample in a study of response to subunit inactivated influenza vaccine. MiXCR, run by TCRdb on the RT-PCR reads, gives a single entry per CDR3 protein. Here the sample spans about 780,000 distinct CDR3 sequences, roughly 18% being singletons. This sample comprised PBMCs from blood, obtained 4 to 6 days after vaccination. These TCRs come from a man in his fifties or sixties who received an inactivated influenza vaccine.

V usage is TRBV5-1 and J usage is TRBJ1-1, with D perhaps TRBD1 (6 bases). V lost 2 bases and J 0 bases, leaving 11 bases between the germline ends. The germline V gene has CDR1 SGHRS and CDR2 YFSETQ. This CDR3 has 15 residues. The CDR3 bases are TGCGCCAGCAGCTTCGGACAGACTATGAACACTGAAGCTTTCTTT. Its translation: CASSFGQTMNTEAFF.

The rearrangement joins TRBV11-2 to TRBJ2-2, with TRBD2 matching over 7 bases. CDR1 SGHAT and CDR2 FQNNGV come from the germline V gene. V lost 3 bases, J lost 4 bases, and 11 bases stayed unmatched. The CDR3 loop spans 17 amino acids. CDR3 amino acids: CASSLEFARGFTGELFF. CDR3 sequence (DNA): TGTGCCAGCAGCTTGGAGTTTGCGCGGGGGTTCACCGGGGAGCTGTTTTTT.

This clonotype was picked up a small number of times. This chain connects TRBV24-1 to TRBJ2-1; no firm D call. CDR3 length equals 13 residues. Germline V gene data show CDR1 as KGHDR and CDR2 as SFDVKD. Between the trimmed V and J ends, which lost 1 base and 8 bases, there was a span of 8 bases. CDR3 nucleotide sequence: TGTGCCACCAGTGATTTATGGGTCCATGAGCAGTTCTTC. It specifies CATSDLWVHEQFF.

Only a few counts were recorded for this clonotype. The CDR3 region is CSAKHRQGLNEQFF. The CDR3 nucleotides read TGCAGTGCTAAGCATAGACAGGGGCTGAATGAGCAGTTCTTC. The gene calls are TRBV20-1 and TRBJ2-1, with 8 nucleotides matching TRBD1. V was pared by 4 bases and J by 7 bases, with 9 bases of the junction left unmatched. CDR3 length: 14 residues. CDR1 is DFQATT and CDR2 is SNEGSKA in the germline V gene (reference sequence).

This clonotype was recorded many times. The chain recombines TRBV6-2 or TRBV6-3 with TRBJ2-2; a possible D gene is TRBD2 (5 bases). This CDR3 has 13 amino acids. V lost 6 bases to trimming and J lost 10 bases, with 15 bases between them. Germline V gene lookup returns CDR1 MNHEY and CDR2 SVGEGT. CDR3 DNA sequence: TGTGCCAGCAGAATGAGAGGGTCGGAGGAGCTGTTTTTT. Amino acid sequence: CASRMRGSEELFF.

This chain links TRBV7-2 with TRBJ2-2, with TRBD2 matching 8 bases. The trim removed 4 bases at V and 3 bases at J, leaving 4 bases unmatched. The germline V gene encodes CDR1 SGHTA and CDR2 FQGNSA. CDR3 length: 15 amino acids. DNA for the CDR3: TGTGCCAGCAGCTATAGCGGGATCGACACCGGGGAGCTGTTTTTT. Protein: CASSYSGIDTGELFF.

The rearrangement uses TRBV5-1 and TRBJ2-1, with D possibly called TRBD1 or TRBD2 (6 bases each). V was trimmed by 2 bases and J by 5 bases, leaving 14 bases between them. Germline values: CDR1 SGHRS, CDR2 YFSETQ. The CDR3 has 15 residues. The CDR3 loop is CASSLRGERDNEQFF. CDR3 nucleotide sequence: TGCGCCAGCAGCTTAAGGGGGGAACGGGACAATGAGCAGTTCTTC. The variable domain in full, completed from reference TRBV5-1 and TRBJ2-1, reads KAGVTQTPRYLIKTRGQQVTLSCSPISGHRSVSWYQQTPGQGLQFLFEYFSETQRNKGNFPGRFSGRQFSNSRSEMNVSTLELGDSALYLCASSLRGERDNEQFFGPGTRLTVL.

V gene TRBV20-1 combines with J gene TRBJ2-3; a weak D match, TRBD2 (6 bases). The V gene lost 6 bases and the J gene lost 0 bases, with 16 bases spanning the gap. This CDR3 has 15 amino acids. Germline V gene data show CDR1 as DFQATT and CDR2 as SNEGSKA (reference sequence). DNA of the CDR3: TGCAGTGCACCACGACTAGACCCTAGCACAGATACGCAGTATTTT. As protein: CSAPRLDPSTDTQYF.

The rearrangement links TRBV2 to TRBJ2-1; no firm D call. The germline gives CDR1 SNHLY, CDR2 FYNNEI. The V end was cut by 7 bases, the J end by 6 bases, with 13 bases between. CDR3 length equals 13 residues. CDR3 protein: CASTPLGGNEQFF. CDR3 DNA sequence: TGTGCCAGCACCCCCCTAGGTGGCAATGAGCAGTTCTTC.

Many counts were recorded for this clonotype. CDR3 sequence reads: CASSKTLDEQYF. The CDR3 DNA is TGCGCCAGCAGCAAAACGCTAGACGAGCAGTACTTC. The V gene is TRBV5-1, the J gene TRBJ2-7; D is uncertain. The CDR3 has 12 amino acids. The germline V gene encodes CDR1 SGHRS and CDR2 YFSETQ. V was cut by 4 bases and J by 5 bases, with 10 bases left in between.

The rearrangement links TRBV5-5 to TRBJ2-5; 8 nucleotides align to TRBD1. CDR3 length: 15 amino acids. Germline lookup yields CDR1 SGHKS and CDR2 YYEKEE (reference sequence). Germline trimming cut 4 bases from V and 5 bases from J; bases unmatched to any gene: 10. The CDR3: CASSPWTGSGETQYF. The DNA of the CDR3 is TGTGCCAGCAGCCCTTGGACAGGGTCGGGGGAGACCCAGTACTTC.

The chain joins TRBV5-6 to TRBJ2-1; 11 nucleotides agree with TRBD2. This CDR3 comprises 14 residues. The germline V gene encodes CDR1 SGHDT and CDR2 YYEEEE. V trimming: 4 bases; J trimming: 9 bases; junction bases outside the gene matches: 6. The chain's CDR3 is CASSRGLAGSEQFF. The CDR3 bases are TGTGCCAGCAGCCGTGGACTAGCGGGTAGTGAGCAGTTCTTC. Looking up the rest from reference TRBV5-6 and TRBJ2-1 gives the full variable domain: DAGVTQSPTHLIKTRGQQVTLRCSPKSGHDTVSWYQQALGQGPQFIFQYYEEEERQRGNFPDRFSGHQFPNYSSELNVNALLLGDSALYLCASSRGLAGSEQFFGPGTRLTVL.

The gene calls are TRBV7-9 and TRBJ2-1; D is unresolved. Deletions cut 5 bases from V and 0 bases from J, with 11 bases between. This CDR3 contains 15 residues. Germline CDR1 and CDR2: SEHNR and FQNEAQ (reference sequence). CDR3 residues: CASSIRALSYNEQFF. As DNA, the CDR3 is TGTGCCAGCAGCATCCGGGCCCTCTCCTACAATGAGCAGTTCTTC.

This clonotype was counted a few times. The V call is TRBV6-5, the J call TRBJ1-5; a possible D gene is TRBD1 (5 bases). Germline CDR1 and CDR2: MNHEY and SVGAGI. The CDR3 loop spans 13 amino acids. V lost 4 bases and J 6 bases, leaving 10 bases between the germline ends. The chain's CDR3 is CASSSGLSQPQHF. CDR3 coding DNA: TGTGCCAGCAGTTCAGGGTTGAGTCAGCCCCAGCATTTT.

This clonotype was counted only a few times. This chain links TRBV27 with TRBJ2-3, with 10 bases fitting TRBD2. This CDR3 is built from 13 residues. Germline CDR1 reads MNHEY; CDR2 reads SMNVEV (reference sequence). In nucleotides, the CDR3 is TGTGCTTCGGGACTAGCGCGAGCAGATACGCAGTATTTT. This encodes CASGLARADTQYF.

J is TRBJ2-1 and V is TRBV12-3 or TRBV12-4; TRBD1 matches 9 bases. V was clipped by 1 base and J by 8 bases; unmatched bases: 6. This CDR3 is 15 amino acids long. In DNA form, the CDR3 reads TGTGCCAGCAGTTTAGGGACAGGGGTTTTGGATGAGCAGTTCTTC. It is translated as CASSLGTGVLDEQFF.

The rearrangement links TRBV9 to TRBJ1-1; a weak D match, TRBD1 (6 bases). The germline V and J ends were trimmed by 0 bases and 8 bases, with 17 bases remaining between them. This CDR3 contains 15 residues. Germline V lookup: CDR1 SGDLS, CDR2 YYNGEE. The DNA of the CDR3 is TGTGCCAGCAGCGTAGCTCCGGGGGCGATAGCAGAAGCTTTCTTT. Protein: CASSVAPGAIAEAFF.

The chain has TRBV10-1 and TRBJ2-7, with D maybe TRBD2 (6 bases). The CDR3 has 13 residues. The V end lost 2 bases, the J end lost 6 bases, and 11 bases lay between the germline ends. Germline V lookup: CDR1 WNHNN, CDR2 SYGVQD (reference sequence). The CDR3 DNA reads as TGCGCCAGCAGTGAGCGGGACTCTTCCGAGCAGTACTTC. Translated, it gives CASSERDSSEQYF.

The chain joins TRBV10-3 to TRBJ1-1, with TRBD1 as a possible D gene (6 bases). The CDR3 totals 13 residues. Between the trimmed V and J ends, which lost 8 bases and 1 base, there was a span of 11 bases. Germline loops: CDR1 ENHRY, CDR2 SYGVKD. CDR3 DNA sequence: TGTGCCATCGGGACAAATGAGAACACTGAAGCTTTCTTT. Residues: CAIGTNENTEAFF.